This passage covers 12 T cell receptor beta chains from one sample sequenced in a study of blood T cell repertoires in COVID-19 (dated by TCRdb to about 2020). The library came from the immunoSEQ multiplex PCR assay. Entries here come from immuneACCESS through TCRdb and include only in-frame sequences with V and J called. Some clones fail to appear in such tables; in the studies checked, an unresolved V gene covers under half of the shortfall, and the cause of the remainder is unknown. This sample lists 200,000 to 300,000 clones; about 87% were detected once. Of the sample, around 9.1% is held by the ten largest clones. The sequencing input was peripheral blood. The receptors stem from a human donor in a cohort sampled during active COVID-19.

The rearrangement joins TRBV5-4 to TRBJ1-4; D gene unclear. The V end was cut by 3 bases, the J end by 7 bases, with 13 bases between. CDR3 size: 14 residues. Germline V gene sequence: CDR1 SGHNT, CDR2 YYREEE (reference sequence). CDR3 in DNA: TGTGCCAGCAGCTCCGACCCAGGAGGTGAAAAACTGTTTTTT. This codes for CASSSDPGGEKLFF.

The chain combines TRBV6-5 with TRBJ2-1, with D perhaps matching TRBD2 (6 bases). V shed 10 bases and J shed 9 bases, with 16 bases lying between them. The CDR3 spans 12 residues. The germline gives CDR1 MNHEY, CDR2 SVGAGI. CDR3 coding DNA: TGTGCCATCGCTCGCTCCGGGGGTGAGCAGTTCTTC. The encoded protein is CAIARSGGEQFF.

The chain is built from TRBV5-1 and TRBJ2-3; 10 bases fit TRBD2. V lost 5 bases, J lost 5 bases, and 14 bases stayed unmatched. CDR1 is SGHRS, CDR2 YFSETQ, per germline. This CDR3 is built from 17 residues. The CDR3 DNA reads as TGCGCCAGCAGACCAAGCACGCAGCGGGGGGGCGGAGATACGCAGTATTTT. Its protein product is CASRPSTQRGGGDTQYF.

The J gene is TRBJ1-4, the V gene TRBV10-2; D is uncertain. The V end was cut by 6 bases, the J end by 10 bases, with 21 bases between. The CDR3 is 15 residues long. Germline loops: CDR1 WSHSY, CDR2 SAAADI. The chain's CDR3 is CASSPKDGLWGKLFF. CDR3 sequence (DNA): TGCGCCAGCAGCCCGAAGGACGGACTATGGGGAAAACTGTTTTTT.

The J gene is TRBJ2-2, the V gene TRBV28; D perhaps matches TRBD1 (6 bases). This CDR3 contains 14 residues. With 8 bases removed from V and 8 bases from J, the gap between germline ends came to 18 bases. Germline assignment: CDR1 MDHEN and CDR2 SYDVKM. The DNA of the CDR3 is TGTGCCAGCCAATTCGGGACACAACGGGGGGAGCTGTTTTTT. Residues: CASQFGTQRGELFF.

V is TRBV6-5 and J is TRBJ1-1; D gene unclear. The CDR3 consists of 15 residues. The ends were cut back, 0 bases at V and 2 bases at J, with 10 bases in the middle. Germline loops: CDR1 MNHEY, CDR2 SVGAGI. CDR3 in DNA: TGTGCCAGCAGTTACTCGACGAGGGTAAACACTGAAGCTTTCTTT. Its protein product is CASSYSTRVNTEAFF.

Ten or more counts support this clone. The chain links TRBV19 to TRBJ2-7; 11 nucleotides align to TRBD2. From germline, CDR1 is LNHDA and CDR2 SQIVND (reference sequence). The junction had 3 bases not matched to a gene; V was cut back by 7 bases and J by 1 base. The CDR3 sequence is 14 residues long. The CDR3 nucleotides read TGTGCCAGTAAAACTAGCGGGAGATCCTACGAGCAGTACTTC. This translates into CASKTSGRSYEQYF.

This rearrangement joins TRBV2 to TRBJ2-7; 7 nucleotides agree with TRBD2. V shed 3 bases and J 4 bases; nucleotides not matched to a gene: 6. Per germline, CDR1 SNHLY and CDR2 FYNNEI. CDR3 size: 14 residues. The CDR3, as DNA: TGTGCCAGCAGTGAGGGCGGGGGTTTATACGAGCAGTACTTC. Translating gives CASSEGGGLYEQYF.

This CDR3 is CASSAPPGTGWGSYEQYF. DNA of the CDR3: TGTGCCAGCAGCGCCCCCCCCGGGACAGGGTGGGGTAGCTACGAGCAGTACTTC. The gene calls are TRBV11-2 and TRBJ2-7, with 9 bases lining up with TRBD1. The J segment lost 3 bases and the V segment lost 5 bases, leaving 17 bases of the junction unmatched. CDR3 length: 18 amino acids. CDR1 and CDR2 (germline): SGHAT, FQNNGV. The variable domain in full, with the rest retrieved from reference TRBV11-2 and TRBJ2-7, is EAGVAQSPRYKIIEKRQSVAFWCNPISGHATLYWYQQILGQGPKLLIQFQNNGVVDDSQLPKDRFSAERLKGVDSTLKIQPAKLEDSAVYLCASSAPPGTGWGSYEQYFGPGTRLTVT.

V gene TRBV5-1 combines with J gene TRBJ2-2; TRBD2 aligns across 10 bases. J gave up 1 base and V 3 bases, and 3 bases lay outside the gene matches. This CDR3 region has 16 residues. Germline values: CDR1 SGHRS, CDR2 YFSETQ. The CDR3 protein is CASSSRTSGNTGELFF. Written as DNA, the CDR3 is TGCGCCAGCAGCTCCCGGACTAGCGGGAACACCGGGGAGCTGTTTTTT. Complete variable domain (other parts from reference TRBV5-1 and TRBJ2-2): KAGVTQTPRYLIKTRGQQVTLSCSPISGHRSVSWYQQTPGQGLQFLFEYFSETQRNKGNFPGRFSGRQFSNSRSEMNVSTLELGDSALYLCASSSRTSGNTGELFFGEGSRLTVL.

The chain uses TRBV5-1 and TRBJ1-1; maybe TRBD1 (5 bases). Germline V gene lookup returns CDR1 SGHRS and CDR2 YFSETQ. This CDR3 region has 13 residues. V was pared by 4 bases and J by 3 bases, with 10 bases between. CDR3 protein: CASSADSDTEAFF. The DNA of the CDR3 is TGCGCCAGCAGCGCCGACAGTGACACTGAAGCTTTCTTT.

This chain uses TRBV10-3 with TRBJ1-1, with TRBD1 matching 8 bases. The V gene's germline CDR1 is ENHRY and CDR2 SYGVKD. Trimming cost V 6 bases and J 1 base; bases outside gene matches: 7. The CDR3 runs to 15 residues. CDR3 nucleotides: TGTGCCATCAGACCAGGACAGGGAGGGAACACTGAAGCTTTCTTT. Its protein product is CAIRPGQGGNTEAFF.